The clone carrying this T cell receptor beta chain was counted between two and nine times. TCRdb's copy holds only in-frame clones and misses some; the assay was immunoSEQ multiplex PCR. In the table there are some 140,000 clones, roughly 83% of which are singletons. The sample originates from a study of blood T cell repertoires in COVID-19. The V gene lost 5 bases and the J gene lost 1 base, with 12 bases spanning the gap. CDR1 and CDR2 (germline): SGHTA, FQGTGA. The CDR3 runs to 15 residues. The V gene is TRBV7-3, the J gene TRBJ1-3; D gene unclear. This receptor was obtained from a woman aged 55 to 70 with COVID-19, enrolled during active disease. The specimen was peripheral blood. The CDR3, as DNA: TGTGCCAGCAGCCTGGTTGCGGGGTCTGGAAACACCATATATTTT. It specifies CASSLVAGSGNTIYF. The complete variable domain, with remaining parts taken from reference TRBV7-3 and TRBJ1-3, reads GAGVSQTPSNKVTEKGKYVELRCDPISGHTALYWYRQSLGQGPEFLIYFQGTGAADDSGLPNDRFFAVRPEGSVSTLKIQRTERGDSAVYLCASSLVAGSGNTIYFGEGSWLTVV.